The subject of this entry is one TCR beta chain. Antigen: not known. This sample was taken from a study of T cell responses to AZD1222 COVID-19 vaccine. Study-level findings and limits: Spike-specific TCR breadth and depth grew following two AZD1222 doses. Donors were largely white British and mainly female; clonal diversity was possibly underestimated.

Using immunoSEQ multiplex PCR, the repertoire was profiled, and TCRdb retains in-frame clones only, with some absent. The repertoire holds about 120,000 clones, 92% seen once, with about 8% in the top ten. V lost 7 bases, J lost 0 bases, and 12 bases lay in between. Per the germline V gene, CDR1 is SNHLY and CDR2 is FYNNEI. The length of the CDR3 is 14 residues. J is TRBJ1-2 and V is TRBV2; D is undetermined. The sequences come from peripheral blood, collected 28 days after the second AZD1222 dose. The clonotype comes from an adult who received the AZD1222 COVID-19 vaccine. The CDR3 nucleotides read TGTGCCAGCACCCGAAGGCAGTCTAACTATGGCTACACCTTC. Its translation is CASTRRQSNYGYTF.